This TCR beta chain came from a study of OX40 agonist ivuxolimab in advanced cancers. With regard to this clone: Its antigen remains unknown.

Study results and caveats: The expanded peripheral T cells' antigen specificity was not determined.

Germline CDR1 and CDR2: LNHDA and SQIVND (reference sequence). The CDR3 has 15 amino acids. V gave up 7 bases and J gave up 4 bases; unmatched junction bases: 10. The repertoire was sequenced with immunoSEQ multiplex PCR; TCRdb's copy has only in-frame clones and lacks some. The sample records 42,000 or so clones, 87% being singletons. V is TRBV19 and J is TRBJ2-1; 7 nucleotides line up with TRBD2. This TCR derives from an adult with an advanced solid tumor such as melanoma, head and neck, liver or kidney cancer. The material sequenced was CD4+ or CD8+ T cells sorted from blood, taken in a trial of the OX40 agonist ivuxolimab. CDR3 bases: TGTGCCAGTAAGCCCGGGACTAACCTGTACAATGAGCAGTTCTTC. Its translation is CASKPGTNLYNEQFF.